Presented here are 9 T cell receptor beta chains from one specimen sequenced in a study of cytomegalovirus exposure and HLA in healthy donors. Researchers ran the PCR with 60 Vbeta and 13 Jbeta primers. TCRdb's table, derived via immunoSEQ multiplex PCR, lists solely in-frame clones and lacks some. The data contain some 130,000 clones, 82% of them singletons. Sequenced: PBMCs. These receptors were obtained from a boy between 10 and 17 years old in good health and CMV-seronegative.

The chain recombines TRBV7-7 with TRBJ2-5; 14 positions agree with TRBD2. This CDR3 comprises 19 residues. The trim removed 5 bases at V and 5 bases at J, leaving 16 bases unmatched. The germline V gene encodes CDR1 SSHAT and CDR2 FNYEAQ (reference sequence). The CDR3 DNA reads TGTGCCAGCAGCCCCCGGGTGGCGACTAGCGGGAGGGCCTGGGAGACCCAGTACTTC. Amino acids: CASSPRVATSGRAWETQYF.

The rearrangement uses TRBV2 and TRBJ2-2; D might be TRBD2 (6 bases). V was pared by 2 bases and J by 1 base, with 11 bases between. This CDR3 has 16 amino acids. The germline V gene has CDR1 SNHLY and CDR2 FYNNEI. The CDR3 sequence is CASSETGGWNTGELFF. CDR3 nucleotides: TGTGCCAGCAGTGAAACTGGAGGGTGGAACACCGGGGAGCTGTTTTTT.

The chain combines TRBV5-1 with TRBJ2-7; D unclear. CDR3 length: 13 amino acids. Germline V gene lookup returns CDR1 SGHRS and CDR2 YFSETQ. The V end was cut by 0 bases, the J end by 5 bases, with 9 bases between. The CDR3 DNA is TGCGCCAGCAGCTTGGACAAATTCAACGAGCAGTACTTC. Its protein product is CASSLDKFNEQYF.

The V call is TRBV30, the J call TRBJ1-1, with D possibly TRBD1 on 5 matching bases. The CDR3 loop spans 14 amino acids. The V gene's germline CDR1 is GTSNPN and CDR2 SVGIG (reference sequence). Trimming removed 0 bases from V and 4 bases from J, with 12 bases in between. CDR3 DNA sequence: TGTGCCTGGAGTGTAAAGGGGTCAGGCACTGAAGCTTTCTTT. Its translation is CAWSVKGSGTEAFF.

As DNA, the CDR3 is TGTGCCAGCAGCCCTGGACAGGGAAGTAGCTGGGAGCTGTTTTTT. Protein product: CASSPGQGSSWELFF. The chain has TRBV7-9 and TRBJ2-2; TRBD1 agrees at 8 bases. Germline trimming cut 5 bases from V and 9 bases from J; bases unmatched to any gene: 11. This CDR3 region has 15 residues. CDR1 and CDR2 from the germline V gene are SEHNR and FQNEAQ (reference sequence).

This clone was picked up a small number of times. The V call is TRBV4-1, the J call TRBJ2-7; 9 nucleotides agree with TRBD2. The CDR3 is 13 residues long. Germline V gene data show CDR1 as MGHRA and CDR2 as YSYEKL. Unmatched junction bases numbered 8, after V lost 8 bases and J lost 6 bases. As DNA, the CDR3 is TGCGCCAGCGGCTTAGCGGGAGAACGCGAGCAGTACTTC. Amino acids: CASGLAGEREQYF.

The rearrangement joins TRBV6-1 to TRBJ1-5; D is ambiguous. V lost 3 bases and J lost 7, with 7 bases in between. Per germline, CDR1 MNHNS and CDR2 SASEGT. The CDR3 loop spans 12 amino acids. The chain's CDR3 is CASSETPQPQHF. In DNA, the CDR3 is TGTGCCAGCAGTGAGACACCGCAGCCCCAGCATTTT.

In DNA, the CDR3 is TGTGCCAGCAGCATTCTAGCGGGACCCTACGAGCAGTACTTC. It codes for CASSILAGPYEQYF. The gene calls are TRBV7-8 and TRBJ2-7, with 9 bases lining up with TRBD2. The length of the CDR3 is 14 residues. Per the germline V gene, CDR1 is SGHVS and CDR2 is FQNEAQ. The V and J ends lost 5 bases and 2 bases, in that order; junction bases with no gene match: 4.

The CDR3, as DNA: TGCGCCAGCAGCCTGGCCGGGACAGGGTTTTTCACTGAAGCTTTCTTT. Its protein product is CASSLAGTGFFTEAFF. The rearrangement links TRBV5-1 to TRBJ1-1, with 9 bases aligning to TRBD1. The CDR3 totals 16 residues. Germline lookup yields CDR1 SGHRS and CDR2 YFSETQ. The V gene end was trimmed by 4 bases and the J gene end by 4 bases; junction bases not matched to a gene: 11. The full variable domain, completed using reference TRBV5-1 and TRBJ1-1, is KAGVTQTPRYLIKTRGQQVTLSCSPISGHRSVSWYQQTPGQGLQFLFEYFSETQRNKGNFPGRFSGRQFSNSRSEMNVSTLELGDSALYLCASSLAGTGFFTEAFFGQGTRLTVV.